The TCR beta chain under discussion was sequenced for a study of CD8+CD57+ T cells in acquired aplastic anemia. The study, taken as a whole, reports: Patients and controls had CD8+ Simpson's diversity values that were not significantly distinct.

Previously, flow cytometry had revealed CD8+CD57+ cell expansion in the patients chosen for sequencing. Genomic DNA served as template for TCR beta VDJ and CDR3 profiling. TCRdb redid the calling of the reads with MiXCR, one entry per CDR3 protein. The table includes around 80,000 distinct CDR3 sequences, just over 70% detected once. This clonotype was recorded at least ten times. Its antigen is not identified. Since no conserved phenylalanine or tryptophan closes the CDR3, a read error is the likely cause. The DNA is left out, because the CDR3 cannot be placed on it with certainty; the CDR3 is given as TCRdb lists it. Germline loops: CDR1 GTSNPN, CDR2 SVGIG (reference sequence). The CDR3 region is 11 residues in length, termini included.

The receptor was isolated from a human donor with aplastic anemia. The chain carries TRBV30 and TRBJ2-1; the table's D call TRBD1 went unverified against the DNA. Specimen: sorted CD4+, CD8+, or CD8+CD57+ T cells (not recorded which) from PBMCs. The CDR3 loop is CAWTLDGQGSL.